The next 29 T cell receptor beta chains were all read from a single sample in a study of T cells in women clearing cervical HPV infection. This table comes from immunoSEQ multiplex PCR, and its TCRdb copy is limited to in-frame clones, with some not included. The sample holds about 40,000 clones. The sequenced sample consisted of blood buffy coat. The receptors stem from a woman between 18 and 69 years old with a cervical HPV16 infection that either progressed to CIN3+ or cleared (not recorded which).

With respect to this clone: Sequencing ends 3 residues short of the CDR3 end; the germline J gene provides the rest. The chain joins TRBV20-1 to TRBJ2-1, with 7 bases identical to TRBD1. The V and J ends lost 0 bases and 4 bases, in that order; junction bases with no gene match: 9. CDR3 length: 16 residues. The germline V gene has CDR1 DFQATT and CDR2 SNEGSKA (reference sequence). The CDR3 bases that were read are TGCAGTGCTAGAGATTTACGGGACAGTCAGTACAATGAG. It codes for CSARDLRDSQYNE. The complete CDR3 protein is CSARDLRDSQYNEQFF.

A word on this clone: The read terminates 3 residues ahead of where the CDR3 ends, so the germline J gene completes it. The chain couples TRBV4-1 to TRBJ2-3; no reliable D call. Germline V gene sequence: CDR1 MGHRA, CDR2 YSYEKL. V was clipped by 1 base and J by 5 bases, with 13 bases between them. This CDR3 spans 15 amino acids. Partial CDR3 DNA: TGCGCCAGCAGCCAAGTTAAAAGAGGCCGAGATACG. Encoded protein: CASSQVKRGRDT. The CDR3 reads in full as CASSQVKRGRDTQYF.

A note on this clone: The CDR3 end lies 3 residues beyond the end of the read and is filled in from the germline J gene. V is TRBV19 and J is TRBJ2-3; 10 nucleotides agree with TRBD1. Per the germline V gene, CDR1 is LNHDA and CDR2 is SQIVND (reference sequence). Trimming took 7 bases from V and 4 from J; bases not matched to a gene: 14. The CDR3 contains 17 residues. Partial CDR3 DNA: TGTGCCAGTACCTCAGCTTGGGACAGGGGTGCGGCAGATACG. It codes for CASTSAWDRGAADT. The whole CDR3 is CASTSAWDRGAADTQYF.

This clone is labeled medium-sized (0.01 to 0.1%) based on frequency. The read gets to within 3 residues of the CDR3 end, and the germline J gene fills in the rest. The J gene is TRBJ2-1, the V gene TRBV12-3 or TRBV12-4, with 7 positions matching TRBD2. The CDR3 loop spans 16 amino acids. Trimming cost V 1 base and J 7 bases; bases outside gene matches: 10. CDR3 region: CASSLDSGGNLNEQFF. Incomplete CDR3 DNA: TGTGCCAGCAGTTTAGATTCGGGGGGAAACCTGAATGAG.

About this clone: The CDR3 extends 3 residues past the end of the read, so its final part is completed from the germline J gene. This chain joins TRBV5-1 and TRBJ1-2; a possible D gene is TRBD1 (5 bases). The V and J ends lost 4 bases and 7 bases respectively, with 17 bases between them. The CDR3 loop spans 14 amino acids. Per the germline V gene, CDR1 is SGHRS and CDR2 is YFSETQ. CDR3 sequence: CASSAEQAFAGYTF. The DNA read from the CDR3 is TGCGCCAGCAGCGCGGAACAGGCGTTCGCTGGC.

On this clone itself: The read stops 3 residues short of the end of the CDR3; the missing end is completed from the germline J gene. V is TRBV6-1 and J is TRBJ2-7, with TRBD1 identical over 8 bases. Germline CDR1 is MNHNS and CDR2 is SASEGT. The CDR3 contains 14 residues. V shed 1 base and J 1 base; nucleotides not matched to a gene: 0. The covered CDR3 bases are TGTGCCAGCAGTGAAGGGGACAGGTCCTACGAG. As protein: CASSEGDRSYE. Given in full, the CDR3 is CASSEGDRSYEQYF.

As concerns this clone: The read is 3 residues too short to cover the CDR3 end, so that end is filled in from the germline J gene. The chain carries TRBV7-9 and TRBJ2-5; D is uncertain. The CDR3 sequence is 13 residues long. Germline V gene lookup returns CDR1 SEHNR and CDR2 FQNEAQ (reference sequence). V lost 3 bases to trimming and J lost 1 base, with 6 bases between them. The DNA read from the CDR3 is TGTGCCAGCAGCTTTTACGGCCAAGAGACC. Protein sequence: CASSFYGQET. The full CDR3 is CASSFYGQETQYF.

As regards this clone: The read ends 3 residues early relative to the CDR3; the germline J gene fills the gap. The V and J genes are TRBV5-6 and TRBJ1-5; 7 bases map to TRBD1. Losses at the gene ends were 5 bases for V and 7 bases for J; bases not matched to a gene: 9. The CDR3 totals 14 residues. Per the germline V gene, CDR1 is SGHDT and CDR2 is YYEEEE. CDR3 amino acids: CASSEGGQRQPQHF. The CDR3 DNA, read in part, is TGTGCCAGCAGTGAGGGGGGACAGAGGCAGCCC.

For this clone: The read ends 3 residues early relative to the CDR3; the germline J gene fills the gap. The chain combines TRBV7-2 with TRBJ2-5, with D unresolved. The V and J ends lost 8 bases and 5 bases respectively, with 15 bases between them. The CDR3 length is 13 residues. From germline, CDR1 is SGHTA and CDR2 FQGNSA. The part of the CDR3 DNA that was read is TGTGCCAGCTCGTCCGCGGTGGAGGAGACC. It specifies CASSSAVEET. The entire CDR3 protein reads CASSSAVEETQYF. Full variable domain (rest looked up from reference TRBV7-2 and TRBJ2-5): GAGVSQSPSNKVTEKGKDVELRCDPISGHTALYWYRQSLGQGLEFLIYFQGNSAPDKSGLPSDRFSAERTGGSVSTLTIQRTQQEDSAVYLCASSSAVEETQYFGPGTRLLVL.

Regarding this clone: The sequenced fragment ends 3 residues before the CDR3 boundary, so the rest is inferred from the germline J gene. The chain joins TRBV19 to TRBJ2-1, with D possibly TRBD1 on 6 matching bases. Deletions cut 2 bases from V and 3 bases from J, with 20 bases between. Germline V gene lookup returns CDR1 LNHDA and CDR2 SQIVND (reference sequence). This CDR3 region has 18 residues. The CDR3 DNA, read in part, is TGTGCCAGTAGTATATATTTGCGCGGACAGCGCTTCTACAATGAG. Translation: CASSIYLRGQRFYNE. The whole CDR3 region reads CASSIYLRGQRFYNEQFF.

Details on this clone: The read falls 3 residues short of the CDR3 end, and the missing part is taken from the germline J gene. The chain has TRBV7-2 and TRBJ2-5; D possibly corresponds to TRBD1 (6 bases). Trimming stripped 5 bases from V and 7 bases from J, with 20 bases between. This CDR3 is built from 15 residues. Germline CDR1 and CDR2: SGHTA and FQGNSA. The sequenced CDR3 bases are TGTGCCAGCAGCCCCCCGTGGACAGTTCAAAGGACC. Protein sequence: CASSPPWTVQRT. The full CDR3 sequence reads CASSPPWTVQRTQYF.

On this clone itself: The read terminates 3 residues ahead of where the CDR3 ends, so the germline J gene completes it. The chain couples TRBV10-3 to TRBJ2-7; perhaps D is TRBD1 or TRBD2 (5 bases each). The CDR3 is 15 amino acids. CDR1 and CDR2 (germline): ENHRY, SYGVKD. V was shortened by 8 bases and J by 0 bases, with 17 bases between the two germline ends. The CDR3 sequence: CAIREEAGYSYEQYF. The CDR3 DNA, read in part, is TGTGCCATCCGAGAGGAGGCAGGGTACTCCTACGAG.

Comments on this clone: The read finishes 3 residues shy of the CDR3 end, and the germline J gene is used to complete it. This sequence joins TRBV18 and TRBJ2-7; 7 bases agree with TRBD2. Germline V gene sequence: CDR1 KGHSH, CDR2 LQKENI. The CDR3 has 14 residues. The junction had 5 bases not matched to a gene; V was cut back by 4 bases and J by 2 bases. The CDR3 DNA, read in part, is TGTGCCAGCTCACAACTAGCGATGCCCTACGAG. Amino acid sequence: CASSQLAMPYE. The CDR3 reads in full as CASSQLAMPYEQYF.

In regard to this clone: The CDR3 end is not reached by the read, which stops 3 residues before it; the germline J gene fills it in. J is TRBJ1-1 and V is TRBV7-3, with 8 bases matching TRBD1. The length of the CDR3 is 14 residues. V was clipped by 5 bases and J by 1 base; unmatched bases: 3. CDR1 is SGHTA, CDR2 FQGTGA, per germline. CDR3 region: CASSLGQANTEAFF. CDR3 bases read: TGTGCCAGCAGCCTGGGACAGGCGAACACTGAA.

As regards this clone: Coverage ceases 3 residues before the CDR3 finishes, and the germline J gene fills in the end. The V gene is TRBV14, the J gene TRBJ1-4; D not certain. CDR3 length equals 17 residues. Germline assignment: CDR1 SGHDN and CDR2 FVKESK. V was clipped by 1 base and J by 0 bases, with 12 bases between them. The CDR3: CASSQGAGKATNEKLFF. The CDR3 DNA, read in part, is TGTGCCAGCAGCCAAGGGGCAGGAAAAGCAACTAATGAAAAA.

Regarding this clone: The read gets to within 3 residues of the CDR3 end, and the germline J gene fills in the rest. The gene calls are TRBV18 and TRBJ1-1; weak D call: TRBD1 (5 bases). Germline V gives CDR1 KGHSH, CDR2 LQKENI. The V end was cut by 2 bases, the J end by 1 base, with 5 bases between. The CDR3 is made up of 13 amino acids. The DNA read from the CDR3 is TGTGCCAGCTCACCAACAGGGAACACTGAA. It codes for CASSPTGNTE. The complete CDR3 protein is CASSPTGNTEAFF.

Comment on this clone: The observed sequence ends 3 residues before the CDR3 terminus, with the missing tail filled in from the germline J gene. The chain joins TRBV5-1 to TRBJ1-4; the match to TRBD1 covers 9 bases. V shed 4 bases, J shed 4 bases, and the junction held 5 bases outside the gene matches. Germline CDR1 is SGHRS and CDR2 is YFSETQ. The CDR3 consists of 15 residues. CDR3: CASSTPGQGNEKLFF. The part of the CDR3 DNA that was read is TGCGCCAGCAGCACCCCGGGACAGGGTAATGAAAAA.

A note on this clone: Read coverage stops 3 residues before the CDR3 terminus; the germline J gene supplies the remainder. The V and J genes are TRBV29-1 and TRBJ1-5; tentative D call: TRBD1 (6 bases). Germline values: CDR1 SQVTM, CDR2 ANQGSEA. The V gene lost 5 bases and the J gene lost 5 bases, with 13 bases spanning the gap. The CDR3 is made up of 13 amino acids. The CDR3 protein is CSVTTGLDQPQHF. CDR3 DNA, as far as it was read: TGCAGCGTTACAACAGGGCTCGATCAGCCC.

Of note for this clone: The read terminates 3 residues before the CDR3 end, so the remaining end is supplied by the germline J gene. V gene TRBV28 combines with J gene TRBJ2-7; D ambiguous. Germline V gene data show CDR1 as MDHEN and CDR2 as SYDVKM. This CDR3 has 11 amino acids. Between the trimmed V and J ends, which lost 10 bases and 5 bases, there was a span of 12 bases. CDR3 DNA (partial): TGTGCCACCACAATCCTTAACGAG. Residues: CATTILNE. From start to end, the CDR3 is CATTILNEQYF.

In the case of this clone: The read finishes 3 residues shy of the CDR3 end, and the germline J gene is used to complete it. The chain is built from TRBV5-6 and TRBJ1-2; the D is unclear. Germline V lookup: CDR1 SGHDT, CDR2 YYEEEE. The CDR3 contains 11 residues. CDR3 DNA, as far as it was read: TGTGCCAGCAGCCCAGGATCCGGC. It yields the protein CASSPGSG. The full CDR3 protein is CASSPGSGYTF.

In the case of this clone: The CDR3 extends 3 residues past the end of the read, so its final part is completed from the germline J gene. V gene TRBV20-1 combines with J gene TRBJ1-1; D gene ambiguous. Looked up from germline, CDR1 is DFQATT and CDR2 is SNEGSKA (reference sequence). The CDR3 has 15 residues. V gave up 0 bases and J gave up 3 bases, with 14 bases separating them. The CDR3 is CSARDKEGMDTEAFF. The CDR3 bases that were read are TGCAGTGCTAGAGATAAGGAGGGTATGGACACTGAA.

Of note for this clone: The CDR3 end lies 3 residues beyond the end of the read and is filled in from the germline J gene. This chain connects TRBV27 to TRBJ2-3; 12 bases align to TRBD2. Germline V lookup: CDR1 MNHEY, CDR2 SMNVEV (reference sequence). CDR3 length: 17 residues. Germline trimming cut 7 bases from V and 0 bases from J; bases unmatched to any gene: 8. The part of the CDR3 DNA that was read is TGTGCCAGCACCGGACTAGCGGGGTATTCTAGCACAGATACG. Translating gives CASTGLAGYSSTDT. The CDR3, in full, reads CASTGLAGYSSTDTQYF.

Concerning this clone: The read finishes 3 residues shy of the CDR3 end, and the germline J gene is used to complete it. The chain links TRBV10-2 to TRBJ2-1; the D gene is possibly TRBD1 (5 bases). The germline gives CDR1 WSHSY, CDR2 SAAADI. This CDR3 has 10 amino acids. Deletions cut 10 bases from V and 8 bases from J, with 9 bases between. Partial CDR3 DNA: TGCGCCACCAAAGGGGATGAG. Translating it yields CATKGDE. The CDR3 in full is CATKGDEQFF.

As for this clone: With the read ending 3 residues before the CDR3 end, the germline J gene is used to fill in that end. The chain has TRBV11-2 and TRBJ2-3; D might be TRBD2 (6 bases). The V end lost 5 bases, the J end lost 3 bases, and 15 bases lay between the germline ends. Germline loops: CDR1 SGHAT, CDR2 FQNNGV. The CDR3 runs 15 residues. The CDR3 protein is CASSGLPEGTDTQYF. The sequenced CDR3 bases are TGTGCCAGCAGCGGACTTCCGGAGGGTACAGATACG.

For this clone: With the read ending 3 residues before the CDR3 end, the germline J gene is used to fill in that end. The chain joins TRBV6-2 or TRBV6-3 to TRBJ1-5; a weak D match, TRBD1 (5 bases). The CDR3 extends over 16 amino acids. Trimming stripped 2 bases from V and 5 bases from J, with 16 bases between. Germline CDR1 reads MNHEY; CDR2 reads SVGEGT. The chain's CDR3 is CASSYPVQEGYQPQHF. The part of the CDR3 DNA that was read is TGTGCCAGCAGTTACCCGGTACAGGAAGGGTATCAGCCC.

Note on this clone: Read sequence stops 3 residues before the CDR3 end, and the germline J gene provides the missing end. The same CDR3 also results from other DNA sequences found in this sample. The chain joins TRBV7-8 to TRBJ1-1, with 12 positions matching TRBD1. The CDR3 loop spans 16 amino acids. Unmatched junction bases numbered 10, after V lost 5 bases and J lost 6 bases. The germline CDR1 and CDR2 sequences are SGHVS and FQNEAQ. The CDR3 bases that were read are TGTGCCAGCAGCCCTTTGGGACAGGGGGCGCGGGCTGAA. This encodes CASSPLGQGARAE. Given in full, the CDR3 is CASSPLGQGARAEAFF.

A remark on this clone: The read ends 3 residues before the CDR3 terminus; that terminus is restored from the germline J gene. The rearrangement uses TRBV7-3 and TRBJ2-2, with 10 bases identical to TRBD1. The CDR3 contains 15 residues. With V trimmed by 5 bases and J by 5 bases, 5 bases remained unmatched. From germline, CDR1 is SGHTA and CDR2 FQGTGA. The sequenced CDR3 bases are TGTGCCAGCAGCCCGACAGGGGGCCTTACCGGGGAG. The encoded protein is CASSPTGGLTGE. The full CDR3 reads CASSPTGGLTGELFF. The whole variable domain, filled in from reference TRBV7-3 and TRBJ2-2, reads GAGVSQTPSNKVTEKGKYVELRCDPISGHTALYWYRQSLGQGPEFLIYFQGTGAADDSGLPNDRFFAVRPEGSVSTLKIQRTERGDSAVYLCASSPTGGLTGELFFGEGSRLTVL.

In regard to this clone: The read terminates 3 residues ahead of where the CDR3 ends, so the germline J gene completes it. The J gene is TRBJ2-1, the V gene TRBV7-3; TRBD2 agrees at 10 bases. CDR3 size: 15 residues. V dropped 2 bases and J dropped 3; count of bases not matched to a gene: 1. Germline assignment: CDR1 SGHTA and CDR2 FQGTGA. The sequenced part of the CDR3 DNA is TGTGCCAGCAGCTTACTAGCGGGAGACTACAATGAG. It specifies CASSLLAGDYNE. The complete CDR3 protein is CASSLLAGDYNEQFF.

Note on this clone: The read terminates 3 residues before the CDR3 end, so the remaining end is supplied by the germline J gene. The rearrangement uses TRBV11-3 and TRBJ1-3; a weak D match, TRBD1 (5 bases). This CDR3 region has 14 residues. V was clipped by 5 bases and J by 2 bases, with 10 bases between them. Germline V CDR1 and CDR2: SGHNT, YENEEA. CDR3 loop: CASSTGGPGNTIYF. The DNA read from the CDR3 is TGTGCCAGCAGCACCGGGGGACCTGGAAACACC.